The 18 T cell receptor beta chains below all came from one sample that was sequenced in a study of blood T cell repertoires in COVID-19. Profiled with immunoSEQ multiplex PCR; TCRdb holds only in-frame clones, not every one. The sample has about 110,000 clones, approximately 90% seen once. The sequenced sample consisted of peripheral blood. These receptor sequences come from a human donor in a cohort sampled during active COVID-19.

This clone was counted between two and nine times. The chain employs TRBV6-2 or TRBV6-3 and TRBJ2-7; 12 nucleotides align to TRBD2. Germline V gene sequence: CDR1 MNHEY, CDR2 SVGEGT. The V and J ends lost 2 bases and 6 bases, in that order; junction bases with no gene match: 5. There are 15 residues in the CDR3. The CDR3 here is CASSYRLAGVGEQYF. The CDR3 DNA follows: TGTGCCAGCAGTTACAGACTAGCGGGAGTAGGCGAGCAGTACTTC.

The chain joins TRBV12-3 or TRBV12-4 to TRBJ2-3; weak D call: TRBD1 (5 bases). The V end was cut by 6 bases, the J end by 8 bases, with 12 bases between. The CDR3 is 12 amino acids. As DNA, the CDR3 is TGTGCCAGCAGCCAGGGTGGTGGTACGCAGTATTTT. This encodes CASSQGGGTQYF.

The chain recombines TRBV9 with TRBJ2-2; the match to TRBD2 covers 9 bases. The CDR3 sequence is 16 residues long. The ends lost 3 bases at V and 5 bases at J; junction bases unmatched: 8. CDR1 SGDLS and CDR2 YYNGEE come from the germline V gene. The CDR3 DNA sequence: TGTGCCAGCAGCGCCGGATCTAGCGGGACGACCGGGGAGCTGTTTTTT. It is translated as CASSAGSSGTTGELFF.

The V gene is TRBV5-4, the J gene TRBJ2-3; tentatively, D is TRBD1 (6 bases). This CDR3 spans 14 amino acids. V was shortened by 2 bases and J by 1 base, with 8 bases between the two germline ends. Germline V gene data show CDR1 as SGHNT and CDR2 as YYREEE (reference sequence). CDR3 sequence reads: CASSLRQGTDTQYF. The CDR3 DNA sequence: TGTGCCAGCAGCTTACGACAGGGCACAGATACGCAGTATTTT.

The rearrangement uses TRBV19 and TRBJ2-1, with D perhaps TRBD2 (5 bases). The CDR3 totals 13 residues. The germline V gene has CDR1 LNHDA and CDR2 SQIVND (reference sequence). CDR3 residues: CASTGSSYNEQFF. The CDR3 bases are TGTGCATCCACGGGGAGCTCCTACAATGAGCAGTTCTTC.

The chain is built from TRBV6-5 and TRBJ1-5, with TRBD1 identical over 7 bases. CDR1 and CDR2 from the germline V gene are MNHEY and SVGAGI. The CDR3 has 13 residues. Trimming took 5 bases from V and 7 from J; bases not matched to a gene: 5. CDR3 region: CASSRQGQQPQHF. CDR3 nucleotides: TGTGCCAGCAGTCGACAGGGACAGCAGCCCCAGCATTTT.

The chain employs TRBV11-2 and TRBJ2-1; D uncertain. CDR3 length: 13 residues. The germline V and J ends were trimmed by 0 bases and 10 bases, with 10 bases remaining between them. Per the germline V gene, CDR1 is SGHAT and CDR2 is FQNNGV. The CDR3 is CASSLDRSGEQFF. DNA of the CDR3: TGTGCCAGCAGCTTAGATCGGTCCGGGGAGCAGTTCTTC.

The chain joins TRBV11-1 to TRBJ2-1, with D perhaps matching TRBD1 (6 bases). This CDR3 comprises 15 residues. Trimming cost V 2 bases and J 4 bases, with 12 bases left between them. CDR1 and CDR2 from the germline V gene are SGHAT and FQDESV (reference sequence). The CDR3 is CASSLQDSTYNEQFF. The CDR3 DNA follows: TGTGCCAGCAGCTTACAGGACAGCACGTACAATGAGCAGTTCTTC. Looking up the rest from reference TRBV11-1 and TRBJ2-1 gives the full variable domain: EAEVAQSPRYKITEKSQAVAFWCDPISGHATLYWYRQILGQGPELLVQFQDESVVDDSQLPKDRFSAERLKGVDSTLKIQPAELGDSAMYLCASSLQDSTYNEQFFGPGTRLTVL.

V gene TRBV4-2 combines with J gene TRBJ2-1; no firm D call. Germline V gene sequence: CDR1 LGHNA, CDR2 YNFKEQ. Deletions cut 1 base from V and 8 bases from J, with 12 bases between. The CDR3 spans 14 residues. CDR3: CASSQAGPPHEQFF. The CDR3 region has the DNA TGTGCCAGCAGCCAAGCAGGCCCCCCGCATGAGCAGTTCTTC.

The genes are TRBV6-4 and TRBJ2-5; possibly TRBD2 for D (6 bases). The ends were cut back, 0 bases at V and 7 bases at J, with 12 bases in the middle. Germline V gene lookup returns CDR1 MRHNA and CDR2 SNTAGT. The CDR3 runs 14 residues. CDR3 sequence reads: CASSDSPGGGTQYF. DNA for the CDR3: TGTGCCAGCAGTGACTCGCCCGGGGGAGGGACCCAGTACTTC.

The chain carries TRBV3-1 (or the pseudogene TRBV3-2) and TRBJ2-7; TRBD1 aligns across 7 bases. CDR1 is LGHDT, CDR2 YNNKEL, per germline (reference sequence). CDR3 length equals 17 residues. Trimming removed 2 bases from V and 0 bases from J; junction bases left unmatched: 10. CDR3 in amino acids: CASSQPRQGPRSYEQYF. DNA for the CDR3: TGTGCCAGCAGCCAACCCCGACAGGGACCCCGCTCCTACGAGCAGTACTTC.

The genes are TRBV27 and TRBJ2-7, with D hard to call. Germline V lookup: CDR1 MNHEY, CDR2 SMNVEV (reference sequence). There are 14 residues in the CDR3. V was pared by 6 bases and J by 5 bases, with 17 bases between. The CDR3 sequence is CASSPLGIDDEQYF. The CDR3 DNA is TGTGCCAGCAGCCCCCTCGGTATCGATGACGAGCAGTACTTC.

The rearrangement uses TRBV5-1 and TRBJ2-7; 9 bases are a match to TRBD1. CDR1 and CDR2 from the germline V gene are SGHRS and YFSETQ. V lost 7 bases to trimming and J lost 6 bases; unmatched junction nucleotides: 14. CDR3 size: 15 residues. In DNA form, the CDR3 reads TGCGCCAGCCGGCCGCCAGGGACAGGGATAGTCGAGCAGTACTTC. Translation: CASRPPGTGIVEQYF.

This CDR3 reads CASSMGRYGNQPQHF. The CDR3 DNA sequence: TGTGCCAGTAGTATGGGCAGGTATGGCAATCAGCCCCAGCATTTT. V gene TRBV19 combines with J gene TRBJ1-5; D not certain. The V gene lost 3 bases and the J gene lost 2 bases, with 11 bases spanning the gap. The CDR3 spans 15 residues. Germline values: CDR1 LNHDA, CDR2 SQIVND (reference sequence).

As DNA, the CDR3 is TGCGCCAGCACTCTTAACAGGGGGATCGGCACTGAAGCTTTCTTT. Amino acids: CASTLNRGIGTEAFF. V and J are TRBV5-1 and TRBJ1-1; the match to TRBD1 covers 8 bases. Germline-derived CDR1 and CDR2 are SGHRS and YFSETQ. The CDR3 loop spans 15 amino acids. The ends lost 6 bases at V and 4 bases at J; junction bases unmatched: 11.

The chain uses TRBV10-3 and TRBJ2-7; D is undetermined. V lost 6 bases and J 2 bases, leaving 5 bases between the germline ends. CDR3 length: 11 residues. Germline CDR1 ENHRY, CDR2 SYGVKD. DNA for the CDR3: TGTGCCATCAGGAGTGCCTACGAGCAGTACTTC. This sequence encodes CAIRSAYEQYF.

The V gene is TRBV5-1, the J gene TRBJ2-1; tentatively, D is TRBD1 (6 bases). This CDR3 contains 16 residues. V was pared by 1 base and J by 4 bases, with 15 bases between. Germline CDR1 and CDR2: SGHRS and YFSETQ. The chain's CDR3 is CASSLFGTPDYNEQFF. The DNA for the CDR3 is TGCGCCAGCAGCTTGTTCGGGACACCGGATTACAATGAGCAGTTCTTC.

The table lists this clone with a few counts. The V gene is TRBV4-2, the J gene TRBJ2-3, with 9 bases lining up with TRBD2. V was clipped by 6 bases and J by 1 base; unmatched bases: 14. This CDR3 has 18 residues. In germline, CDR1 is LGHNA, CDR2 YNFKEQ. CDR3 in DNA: TGTGCCAGCAGTCTTATGGCGGGAGGGCCGGTGGGCACAGATACGCAGTATTTT. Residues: CASSLMAGGPVGTDTQYF.